What follows are 30 T cell receptor beta chains derived from one specimen sequenced in a study of cytomegalovirus exposure and HLA in healthy donors. This table comes from immunoSEQ multiplex PCR, and its TCRdb copy is limited to in-frame clones, with some not included. Of about 130,000 clones in the sample, about nine tenths were seen once. What was sequenced was PBMCs. These receptors originate from a young woman in good health and CMV-seronegative.

Only a few counts were recorded for this clone. The gene calls are TRBV2 and TRBJ1-2, with TRBD1 identical over 8 bases. Unmatched junction bases numbered 5, after V lost 6 bases and J lost 8 bases. The CDR3 totals 12 residues. The germline gives CDR1 SNHLY, CDR2 FYNNEI. The CDR3 bases are TGTGCCAGCAGGGGGACAGGACGCGGCTACACCTTC. Residues: CASRGTGRGYTF.

CDR3 bases: TGTGCCAGCAGTGGCGGGACAGGGGGTCGGGCAGATACGCAGTATTTT. It translates to CASSGGTGGRADTQYF. The V and J genes are TRBV6-6 and TRBJ2-3; 11 bases fit TRBD1. This CDR3 has 16 amino acids. The trim removed 5 bases at V and 4 bases at J, leaving 8 bases unmatched. Germline-derived CDR1 and CDR2 are MNHNY and SVGAGI (reference sequence).

The rearrangement joins TRBV6-6 to TRBJ2-5; 8 bases are shared with TRBD2. V trimming: 6 bases; J trimming: 1 base; junction bases outside the gene matches: 7. CDR1 MNHNY and CDR2 SVGAGI come from the germline V gene (reference sequence). CDR3 length equals 15 residues. Here the CDR3 DNA reads TGTGCCAGCAGCTCGGGGGGGGGTTCCCAAGAGACCCAGTACTTC. This gives the protein CASSSGGGSQETQYF.

The chain carries TRBV19 and TRBJ1-2, with 7 positions matching TRBD1. This CDR3 is built from 15 residues. Germline loops: CDR1 LNHDA, CDR2 SQIVND (reference sequence). J lost 6 bases, V lost 3 bases, and 10 bases had no gene match. CDR3 sequence (DNA): TGTGCCAGTAGTATCCTGGCAGGGGGTGTCGATGGCTACACCTTC. Residues: CASSILAGGVDGYTF.

The chain couples TRBV19 to TRBJ1-1; TRBD1 aligns across 10 bases. Germline V gives CDR1 LNHDA, CDR2 SQIVND (reference sequence). The CDR3 sequence is 15 residues long. V lost 7 bases, J lost 1 base, and 6 bases stayed unmatched. Written as DNA, the CDR3 is TGTGCCAGTACCGTGACAGGGGGCTGGAACACTGAAGCTTTCTTT. Translating it yields CASTVTGGWNTEAFF. The full variable domain, its missing parts supplied by reference TRBV19 and TRBJ1-1, is DGGITQSPKYLFRKEGQNVTLSCEQNLNHDAMYWYRQDPGQGLRLIYYSQIVNDFQKGDIAEGYSVSREKKESFPLTVTSAQKNPTAFYLCASTVTGGWNTEAFFGQGTRLTVV.

CDR3 sequence (DNA): TGTGCCAGCACTTACGGGGAGACCCAGTACTTC. This codes for CASTYGETQYF. The V gene is TRBV2, the J gene TRBJ2-5; D gene ambiguous. The V and J ends lost 7 bases and 5 bases respectively, with 8 bases between them. The CDR3 is 11 residues long. Looked up from germline, CDR1 is SNHLY and CDR2 is FYNNEI.

The rearrangement links TRBV11-3 to TRBJ1-5, with 8 bases matching TRBD1. The germline V gene has CDR1 SGHNT and CDR2 YENEEA. There are 18 residues in the CDR3. With 5 bases clipped from V and 2 bases from J, the junction kept 14 bases outside the gene matches. CDR3 sequence: CASSPLGSSGQGNQPQHF. CDR3 sequence (DNA): TGTGCCAGCAGCCCCTTAGGGTCTTCGGGACAGGGCAATCAGCCCCAGCATTTT.

The J gene is TRBJ2-5, the V gene TRBV29-1, with D perhaps matching TRBD2 (6 bases). The CDR3 contains 12 residues. V lost 7 bases and J 5 bases, leaving 14 bases between the germline ends. The germline V gene encodes CDR1 SQVTM and CDR2 ANQGSEA. The CDR3 reads CSAPEGRETQYF. DNA for the CDR3: TGCAGCGCCCCGGAGGGCCGGGAGACCCAGTACTTC.

The rearrangement joins TRBV5-4 to TRBJ1-2; 7 positions agree with TRBD1. Germline values: CDR1 SGHNT, CDR2 YYREEE (reference sequence). Unmatched junction bases numbered 5, after V lost 2 bases and J lost 4 bases. The CDR3 contains 14 residues. The CDR3 nucleotides read TGTGCCAGCAGCTTTATAGGGGGCAGCTATGGCTACACCTTC. Its translation is CASSFIGGSYGYTF. The complete variable domain, with remaining parts taken from reference TRBV5-4 and TRBJ1-2, reads ETGVTQSPTHLIKTRGQQVTLRCSSQSGHNTVSWYQQALGQGPQFIFQYYREEENGRGNFPPRFSGLQFPNYSSELNVNALELDDSALYLCASSFIGGSYGYTFGSGTRLTVV.

The chain joins TRBV7-2 to TRBJ2-5; 8 bases are a match to TRBD1. The CDR3 has 15 residues. From germline, CDR1 is SGHTA and CDR2 FQGNSA. After removal of 1 base from V and 4 bases from J, the junction contained 5 bases not matched to a gene. CDR3 in amino acids: CASSLVGRGRETQYF. As DNA, the CDR3 is TGTGCCAGCAGCTTAGTGGGCAGGGGGCGAGAGACCCAGTACTTC. The variable domain in full, with the rest retrieved from reference TRBV7-2 and TRBJ2-5, is GAGVSQSPSNKVTEKGKDVELRCDPISGHTALYWYRQSLGQGLEFLIYFQGNSAPDKSGLPSDRFSAERTGGSVSTLTIQRTQQEDSAVYLCASSLVGRGRETQYFGPGTRLLVL.

The gene calls are TRBV4-2 and TRBJ1-2; 8 nucleotides align to TRBD1. Germline V gene data show CDR1 as LGHNA and CDR2 as YNFKEQ. This CDR3 is 14 amino acids long. Trimming removed 3 bases from V and 4 bases from J; junction bases left unmatched: 4. This CDR3 is CASSHSDRGYGYTF. DNA of the CDR3: TGTGCCAGCAGCCATTCCGACAGGGGCTATGGCTACACCTTC.

V is TRBV7-9 and J is TRBJ2-1; 8 nucleotides match TRBD2. Germline trimming cut 6 bases from V and 1 base from J; bases unmatched to any gene: 5. The length of the CDR3 is 15 residues. Per germline, CDR1 SEHNR and CDR2 FQNEAQ (reference sequence). The CDR3 spells CASRASGRSYNEQFF. The DNA for the CDR3 is TGTGCCAGCAGAGCTAGCGGGCGATCCTACAATGAGCAGTTCTTC.

The genes are TRBV28 and TRBJ2-5, with D unclear. This CDR3 contains 14 residues. The germline V gene encodes CDR1 MDHEN and CDR2 SYDVKM. The V end was cut by 4 bases, the J end by 5 bases, with 14 bases between. CDR3 in amino acids: CASSWSTSRETQYF. CDR3 coding DNA: TGTGCCAGCAGTTGGTCGACAAGCCGGGAGACCCAGTACTTC.

This clone is a singleton in its sample. The chain carries TRBV2 and TRBJ2-7, with a tentative D call TRBD2 (6 bases). The V gene lost 4 bases and the J gene lost 7 bases, with 14 bases spanning the gap. Germline V gene sequence: CDR1 SNHLY, CDR2 FYNNEI. The CDR3 runs 13 residues. The CDR3 loop reads CASSGGAEGEQYF. The CDR3 region has the DNA TGTGCCAGCAGTGGCGGGGCGGAGGGGGAGCAGTACTTC.

The chain links TRBV5-1 to TRBJ1-1; a weak D match, TRBD1 (5 bases). This CDR3 has 13 amino acids. V was pared by 3 bases and J by 6 bases, with 12 bases between. The germline V gene has CDR1 SGHRS and CDR2 YFSETQ. CDR3 sequence (DNA): TGCGCCAGCAGCTGGATGGGGGGTGCTGAAGCTTTCTTT. This gives the protein CASSWMGGAEAFF.

The V gene is TRBV2, the J gene TRBJ2-7, with TRBD2 matching 7 bases. J gave up 5 bases and V 7 bases, and 11 bases lay outside the gene matches. The germline gives CDR1 SNHLY, CDR2 FYNNEI. The CDR3 is 14 residues long. CDR3 amino acids: CASNAAGAFNEQYF. In DNA, the CDR3 is TGTGCCAGCAATGCGGCGGGAGCGTTTAACGAGCAGTACTTC.

The CDR3 DNA reads TGTGCCAGCAGCCCTACCACAGGGTTGAACTATGGCTACACCTTC. Its protein is CASSPTTGLNYGYTF. The chain couples TRBV7-9 to TRBJ1-2; tentatively, D is TRBD1 (6 bases). CDR1 and CDR2 (germline): SEHNR, FQNEAQ (reference sequence). The CDR3 contains 15 residues. V was trimmed by 5 bases and J by 2 bases, leaving 15 bases between them.

The chain recombines TRBV2 with TRBJ2-3; 11 positions agree with TRBD2. The CDR3 has 18 residues. CDR1 is SNHLY, CDR2 FYNNEI, per germline. V lost 2 bases, J lost 2 bases, and 9 bases stayed unmatched. The CDR3: CASSEFSGRARITDTQYF. CDR3 in DNA: TGTGCCAGCAGTGAATTTAGCGGGAGGGCCCGTATCACAGATACGCAGTATTTT.

V and J are TRBV27 and TRBJ2-1; unclear D gene. Trimming removed 2 bases at V and 5 bases at J, with 7 bases between. Germline lookup yields CDR1 MNHEY and CDR2 SMNVEV (reference sequence). The CDR3 totals 13 residues. CDR3 nucleotide sequence: TGTGCCAGCAGTTTAAAACGGGACAATGAGCAGTTCTTC. It codes for CASSLKRDNEQFF.

This chain uses TRBV5-4 with TRBJ2-5; 9 bases agree with TRBD2. J gave up 1 base and V 0 bases, and 4 bases lay outside the gene matches. Germline V CDR1 and CDR2: SGHNT, YYREEE (reference sequence). The CDR3 runs to 16 residues. CDR3 coding DNA: TGTGCCAGCAGCTTGGGCCTAGCGGGGTTCCAAGAGACCCAGTACTTC. Translation gives CASSLGLAGFQETQYF.

This clone occurred once. V is TRBV5-1 and J is TRBJ1-2; TRBD1 matches at 7 bases. CDR3 length: 12 amino acids. Germline CDR1 SGHRS, CDR2 YFSETQ. V shed 5 bases and J 7 bases; nucleotides not matched to a gene: 5. In nucleotides, the CDR3 is TGCGCCAGCAGTCCTGGACAGGTTGGCTACACCTTC. It encodes CASSPGQVGYTF.

This clone came up once. The V call is TRBV11-2, the J call TRBJ2-5, with D possibly TRBD1 on 5 matching bases. Trimming removed 5 bases from V and 7 bases from J, with 23 bases in between. Per germline, CDR1 SGHAT and CDR2 FQNNGV. This CDR3 comprises 16 residues. The CDR3 nucleotides are TGTGCCAGCAGCGACCTGGGCGGCAGGGCAAGGGGGACCCAGTACTTC. Its translation: CASSDLGGRARGTQYF.

The V gene is TRBV5-1, the J gene TRBJ1-3, with 7 bases aligning to TRBD1. This CDR3 is built from 15 residues. The junction had 3 bases not matched to a gene; V was cut back by 3 bases and J by 0 bases. Germline CDR1 reads SGHRS; CDR2 reads YFSETQ. The chain's CDR3 is CASSYGQVSGNTIYF. The CDR3, as DNA: TGCGCCAGCAGCTACGGACAGGTCTCTGGAAACACCATATATTTT. Using reference TRBV5-1 and TRBJ1-3 for the parts outside the CDR3, the full variable domain is KAGVTQTPRYLIKTRGQQVTLSCSPISGHRSVSWYQQTPGQGLQFLFEYFSETQRNKGNFPGRFSGRQFSNSRSEMNVSTLELGDSALYLCASSYGQVSGNTIYFGEGSWLTVV.

The V and J genes are TRBV6-1 and TRBJ2-6; TRBD1 aligns across 9 bases. The trim removed 6 bases at V and 6 bases at J, leaving 3 bases unmatched. CDR1 is MNHNS and CDR2 is SASEGT in the germline V gene. There are 14 residues in the CDR3. The CDR3 spells CASRNRGLANVLTF. The DNA for the CDR3 is TGTGCCAGCAGGAACAGGGGGCTGGCCAACGTCCTGACTTTC.

The genes are TRBV28 and TRBJ1-5, with 8 bases fitting TRBD1. CDR1 and CDR2 (germline): MDHEN, SYDVKM. Unmatched junction bases numbered 8, after V lost 5 bases and J lost 5 bases. The CDR3 contains 15 residues. The CDR3 region is CASSRTGTRDQPQHF. CDR3 coding DNA: TGTGCCAGCAGTAGGACAGGGACGAGGGATCAGCCCCAGCATTTT.

The rearrangement links TRBV7-3 to TRBJ2-1, with a weak D call TRBD1 (5 bases). Trimming pared 2 bases from V and 7 bases from J, leaving 9 bases between. CDR3 length equals 13 residues. CDR1 SGHTA and CDR2 FQGTGA come from the germline V gene. The CDR3 reads CASSLWGGNEQFF. The CDR3 region has the DNA TGTGCCAGCAGCTTATGGGGCGGAAATGAGCAGTTCTTC.

This chain connects TRBV19 to TRBJ1-1; 9 bases line up with TRBD1. Per germline, CDR1 LNHDA and CDR2 SQIVND (reference sequence). With 3 bases clipped from V and 5 bases from J, the junction kept 13 bases outside the gene matches. The length of the CDR3 is 17 residues. The CDR3 DNA reads TGTGCCAGTAGTATGGGTAAGACAGGGGGAGTAAAGACTGAAGCTTTCTTT. Translating it yields CASSMGKTGGVKTEAFF.

This clone has just one count. The chain combines TRBV28 with TRBJ1-5, with a tentative D call TRBD1 (6 bases). V was pared by 3 bases and J by 3 bases, with 12 bases between. Looked up from germline, CDR1 is MDHEN and CDR2 is SYDVKM. CDR3 length equals 15 residues. CDR3 DNA: TGTGCCAGCAGTTTGATGGACAGAGACAATCAGCCCCAGCATTTT. This codes for CASSLMDRDNQPQHF.

The chain uses TRBV5-1 and TRBJ2-1; a possible D gene is TRBD2 (6 bases). The CDR3 covers 15 residues. Trimming pared 3 bases from V and 4 bases from J, leaving 14 bases between. CDR1 and CDR2 from the germline V gene are SGHRS and YFSETQ. CDR3 residues: CASSSGLDGYNEQFF. CDR3 nucleotides: TGCGCCAGCAGCTCGGGACTCGACGGTTACAATGAGCAGTTCTTC.

The chain has TRBV4-1 and TRBJ2-5, with 8 bases aligning to TRBD1. Germline loops: CDR1 MGHRA, CDR2 YSYEKL. The V and J ends lost 0 bases and 4 bases, in that order; junction bases with no gene match: 4. CDR3 length equals 15 residues. The CDR3 bases are TGCGCCAGCAGCCAAGAAAGAGACAGGGGAGAGACCCAGTACTTC. Protein product: CASSQERDRGETQYF.